This T cell receptor (beta chain) was captured in a study of shared clonotypes between healthy human individuals. Study-wide background: Each donor had three CD4 naive, three CD4 memory, two CD8 naive and one CD8 memory plate.

General study points: Naive subsets generally exceeded memory subsets in estimated richness.

V lost 7 bases to trimming and J lost 8 bases; unmatched junction nucleotides: 15. CDR1 MNHEY and CDR2 SMNVEV come from the germline V gene (reference sequence). The CDR3 covers 17 residues. Naive CD8 cells lacked CD45RO and underwent positive selection for CCR7, leaving out terminally differentiated effector memory CD45RA+ cells. Here immunoSEQ multiplex PCR was the method, and the copy in TCRdb shows in-frame clones only, minus some. Here the sample spans fewer than 800,000 clones, 92% being singletons. With respect to this clone: The antigen is unknown.

Sequenced: naive CD8+ T cells sorted from blood. The origin of this receptor is a man younger than 45 in good health. V gene TRBV27 combines with J gene TRBJ2-1; 12 nucleotides line up with TRBD2. The CDR3 protein is CASILTSGRFPGDEQFF. Here the CDR3 DNA reads TGTGCCAGCATTCTAACTAGCGGGAGGTTCCCCGGGGATGAGCAGTTCTTC.